Each of the 11 T cell receptor beta chains below was sequenced from the same sample in a study of OX40 agonist ivuxolimab in advanced cancers. TCRdb's copy holds only in-frame clones and misses some; the assay was immunoSEQ multiplex PCR. This sample has 70,000 or so clones, with 90% found just once. Sequencing used CD4+ or CD8+ T cells sorted from blood, obtained in a trial of the OX40 agonist ivuxolimab. These receptor sequences come from an adult with an advanced solid tumor such as melanoma, head and neck, liver or kidney cancer.

This clone was seen only a few times. The chain joins TRBV2 to TRBJ2-7; D might be TRBD1 (5 bases). Between the trimmed V and J ends, which lost 4 bases and 2 bases, there was a span of 6 bases. The CDR3 sequence is 12 residues long. Germline V CDR1 and CDR2: SNHLY, FYNNEI. The CDR3 spells CASSADTYEQYF. The CDR3 DNA follows: TGTGCCAGCAGTGCGGACACCTACGAGCAGTACTTC. The variable domain in full, with the rest retrieved from reference TRBV2 and TRBJ2-7, is EPEVTQTPSHQVTQMGQEVILRCVPISNHLYFYWYRQILGQKVEFLVSFYNNEISEKSEIFDDQFSVERPDGSNFTLKIRSTKLEDSAMYFCASSADTYEQYFGPGTRLTVT.

V is TRBV28 and J is TRBJ2-2; 7 bases are shared with TRBD2. The CDR3 covers 14 residues. Germline trimming cut 6 bases from V and 0 bases from J; bases unmatched to any gene: 1. The germline gives CDR1 MDHEN, CDR2 SYDVKM. The DNA for the CDR3 is TGTGCCAGCAGCACTAGCGCGAACACCGGGGAGCTGTTTTTT. Translation gives CASSTSANTGELFF.

The rearrangement links TRBV30 to TRBJ2-5; TRBD1 matches at 8 bases. V was pared by 0 bases and J by 2 bases, with 5 bases of the junction left unmatched. Germline CDR1 is GTSNPN and CDR2 is SVGIG (reference sequence). The length of the CDR3 is 15 residues. The CDR3 protein is CAWSVARGPQETQYF. The CDR3 DNA sequence: TGTGCCTGGAGTGTAGCCAGGGGGCCGCAAGAGACCCAGTACTTC.

The chain uses TRBV30 and TRBJ1-6; TRBD1 matches 7 bases. This CDR3 spans 14 amino acids. Germline CDR1 is GTSNPN and CDR2 is SVGIG (reference sequence). The junction had 12 bases not matched to a gene; V was cut back by 6 bases and J by 10 bases. The CDR3 protein is CACPLTGEVSPLHF. CDR3 DNA sequence: TGTGCCTGCCCCCTAACAGGGGAAGTATCACCCCTCCACTTT. The full variable domain, rest sourced from reference TRBV30 and TRBJ1-6, is SQTIHQWPATLVQPVGSPLSLECTVEGTSNPNLYWYRQAAGRGLQLLFYSVGIGQISSEVPQNLSASRPQDRQFILSSKKLLLSDSGFYLCACPLTGEVSPLHFGNGTRLTVT.

The J gene is TRBJ2-3, the V gene TRBV27; possible D gene TRBD2, 5 bases. CDR3 size: 15 residues. V was trimmed by 3 bases and J by 0 bases, leaving 10 bases between them. Germline CDR1 is MNHEY and CDR2 is SMNVEV (reference sequence). The CDR3 region is CASSFVGGSTDTQYF. CDR3 nucleotide sequence: TGTGCCAGCAGTTTTGTTGGCGGGAGCACAGATACGCAGTATTTT.

In its sample, this clone was seen once. The chain carries TRBV20-1 and TRBJ1-6; TRBD1 might be the D (6 bases). The CDR3 is made up of 11 amino acids. Looked up from germline, CDR1 is DFQATT and CDR2 is SNEGSKA (reference sequence). V shed 5 bases and J shed 9 bases, with 8 bases lying between them. Here the CDR3 reads CSAGGLSPLHF. CDR3 DNA sequence: TGCAGTGCTGGGGGGCTTTCACCCCTCCACTTT.

The J gene is TRBJ2-3, the V gene TRBV14; D is possibly TRBD2 (5 bases). With 6 bases removed from V and 0 bases from J, the gap between germline ends came to 10 bases. The CDR3 is 14 amino acids. The V gene's germline CDR1 is SGHDN and CDR2 FVKESK. CDR3 loop: CASSFGGSTDTQYF. In DNA form, the CDR3 reads TGTGCCAGCAGTTTCGGAGGTAGCACAGATACGCAGTATTTT.

This chain links TRBV5-1 with TRBJ2-1; no clear D gene. V lost 4 bases to trimming and J lost 2 bases, with 10 bases between them. This CDR3 spans 14 amino acids. The germline CDR1 and CDR2 sequences are SGHRS and YFSETQ. The CDR3: CASSPGSTYNEQFF. Written as DNA, the CDR3 is TGCGCCAGCAGCCCTGGGTCAACCTACAATGAGCAGTTCTTC.

The V gene is TRBV5-1, the J gene TRBJ2-3; 7 bases align to TRBD2. The CDR3 runs 16 residues. In germline, CDR1 is SGHRS, CDR2 YFSETQ. V shed 4 bases, J shed 7 bases, and the junction held 15 bases outside the gene matches. The DNA for the CDR3 is TGCGCCAGCAGCCTCTCCGGTGGCGGGAGCACTTATACGCAGTATTTT. This gives the protein CASSLSGGGSTYTQYF.

The CDR3 loop reads CASSYRGSYNEQFF. The CDR3 nucleotides read TGTGCCAGCAGTTACAGGGGCTCCTACAATGAGCAGTTCTTC. This chain joins TRBV6-5 and TRBJ2-1; D perhaps matches TRBD1 (5 bases). Per germline, CDR1 MNHEY and CDR2 SVGAGI. The CDR3 has 14 residues. Trimming took off 2 bases at V and 0 bases at J, with 5 bases between the two ends.

V is TRBV5-4 and J is TRBJ2-2; D ambiguous. Germline assignment: CDR1 SGHNT and CDR2 YYREEE (reference sequence). The CDR3 runs 15 residues. Deletions cut 5 bases from V and 5 bases from J, with 16 bases between. CDR3 amino acids: CASSSRLSLTGELFF. In DNA, the CDR3 is TGTGCCAGCAGTTCCCGGCTTTCACTAACCGGGGAGCTGTTTTTT.